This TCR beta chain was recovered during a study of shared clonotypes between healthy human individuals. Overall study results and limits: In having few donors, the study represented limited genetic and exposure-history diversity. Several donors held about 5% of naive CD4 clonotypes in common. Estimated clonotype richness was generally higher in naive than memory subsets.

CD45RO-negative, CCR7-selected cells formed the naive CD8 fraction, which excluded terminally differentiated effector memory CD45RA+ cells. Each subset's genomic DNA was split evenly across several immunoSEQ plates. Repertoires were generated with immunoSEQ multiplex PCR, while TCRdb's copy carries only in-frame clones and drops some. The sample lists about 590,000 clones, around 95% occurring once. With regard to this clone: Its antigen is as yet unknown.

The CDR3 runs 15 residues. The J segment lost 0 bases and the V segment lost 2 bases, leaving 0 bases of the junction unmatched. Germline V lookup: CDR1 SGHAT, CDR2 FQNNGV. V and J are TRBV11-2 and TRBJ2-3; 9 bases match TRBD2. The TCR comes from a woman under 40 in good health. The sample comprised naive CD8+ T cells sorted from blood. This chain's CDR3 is CASSLSGRSTDTQYF. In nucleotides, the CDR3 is TGTGCCAGCAGCTTAAGCGGGAGGAGCACAGATACGCAGTATTTT.